The 22 T cell receptor beta chains reported below all come from one sample, sequenced in a study of cytomegalovirus exposure and HLA in healthy donors. PCR amplification relied on 60 Vbeta primers (plus 13 Jbeta primers). Data came from immunoSEQ multiplex PCR; TCRdb stores just in-frame clones and leaves some out. This table holds 150,000 to 200,000 clones, around three quarters found once. Sequencing used PBMCs. The receptors here all came from a man aged 40-55 years in good health and CMV-seronegative.

The chain couples TRBV19 to TRBJ2-5, with D perhaps TRBD1 (5 bases). V dropped 5 bases and J dropped 0 bases, with 10 bases sitting between them. The V gene's germline CDR1 is LNHDA and CDR2 SQIVND (reference sequence). The CDR3 has 14 residues. DNA of the CDR3: TGTGCCAGTAGTGAAGGGGTCTACCAAGAGACCCAGTACTTC. It yields the protein CASSEGVYQETQYF.

The rearrangement uses TRBV19 and TRBJ2-7; perhaps TRBD2 as D (6 bases). Trimming took 1 base from V and 1 from J, leaving 8 bases between them. The germline V gene has CDR1 LNHDA and CDR2 SQIVND (reference sequence). The CDR3 is made up of 14 amino acids. CDR3 DNA: TGTGCCAGTAGTATAGGGGGGGTGTCCTACGAGCAGTACTTC. It codes for CASSIGGVSYEQYF.

V usage is TRBV9 and J usage is TRBJ2-3; 12 bases line up with TRBD2. CDR3 length equals 16 residues. The V gene's germline CDR1 is SGDLS and CDR2 YYNGEE. V was pared by 3 bases and J by 4 bases, with 6 bases of the junction left unmatched. The CDR3 protein is CASSGRLAGAADTQYF. Written as DNA, the CDR3 is TGTGCCAGCAGCGGAAGACTAGCGGGAGCCGCAGATACGCAGTATTTT.

The chain is built from TRBV2 and TRBJ2-7; 10 bases map to TRBD1. Germline V gene lookup returns CDR1 SNHLY and CDR2 FYNNEI. Germline trimming cut 6 bases from V and 5 bases from J; bases unmatched to any gene: 10. CDR3 size: 15 residues. The CDR3 protein is CASSAGQGLQNEQYF. The CDR3 DNA is TGTGCCAGCAGCGCGGGACAGGGGCTTCAGAACGAGCAGTACTTC. Using reference TRBV2 and TRBJ2-7 for the parts outside the CDR3, the full variable domain is EPEVTQTPSHQVTQMGQEVILRCVPISNHLYFYWYRQILGQKVEFLVSFYNNEISEKSEIFDDQFSVERPDGSNFTLKIRSTKLEDSAMYFCASSAGQGLQNEQYFGPGTRLTVT.

This chain uses TRBV7-8 with TRBJ2-1, with 10 bases fitting TRBD2. CDR1 and CDR2 from the germline V gene are SGHVS and FQNEAQ. After removal of 1 base from V and 7 bases from J, the junction contained 4 bases not matched to a gene. The CDR3 has 15 amino acids. CDR3 region: CASSLEAGGTNEQFF. In DNA, the CDR3 is TGTGCCAGCAGCTTAGAAGCGGGAGGGACGAATGAGCAGTTCTTC.

On this clone itself: Compared with germline, one end of the junction differs, possibly owing to a read error. J is TRBJ2-6 and V is TRBV9; a possible D gene is TRBD1 (6 bases). The CDR3 length is 18 residues. Germline-derived CDR1 and CDR2 are SGDLS and YYNGEE. The CDR3 region has the DNA TGTGCCAGCAGCGTAGGTGGGGGCCGGCTCGCTGGGGCCAACGGCCTGACTTTC. Translating gives CASSVGGGRLAGANGLTF.

The rearrangement links TRBV7-8 to TRBJ2-7, with TRBD2 matching over 7 bases. V trimming: 1 base; J trimming: 4 bases; junction bases outside the gene matches: 7. The CDR3 consists of 15 residues. Germline V CDR1 and CDR2: SGHVS, FQNEAQ. The CDR3 sequence is CASSLVLASGYEQYF. The CDR3 DNA follows: TGTGCCAGCAGCTTAGTCCTGGCTAGCGGTTACGAGCAGTACTTC. Full variable domain (rest looked up from reference TRBV7-8 and TRBJ2-7): GAGVSQSPRYKVAKRGQDVALRCDPISGHVSLFWYQQALGQGPEFLTYFQNEAQLDKSGLPSDRFFAERPEGSVSTLKIQRTQQEDSAVYLCASSLVLASGYEQYFGPGTRLTVT.

The chain carries TRBV11-2 and TRBJ2-1; no definite D call. Per germline, CDR1 SGHAT and CDR2 FQNNGV. CDR3 length equals 10 residues. V lost 3 bases, J lost 8 bases, and 2 bases lay in between. The CDR3: CASSFDEQFF. CDR3 coding DNA: TGTGCCAGCAGCTTCGATGAGCAGTTCTTC.

The chain recombines TRBV11-2 with TRBJ1-2, with TRBD1 matching 8 bases. V was clipped by 4 bases and J by 0 bases; unmatched bases: 7. Looked up from germline, CDR1 is SGHAT and CDR2 is FQNNGV. This CDR3 has 16 residues. The DNA of the CDR3 is TGTGCCAGCAGCTGGACCGGGACAGGTCCTAACTATGGCTACACCTTC. Its translation: CASSWTGTGPNYGYTF.

The rearrangement links TRBV4-1 to TRBJ2-7; no clear D gene. The closer fit of TRBJ2-4 to the DNA end suggests the J call may be wrong. The CDR3 runs to 12 residues. The germline CDR1 and CDR2 sequences are MGHRA and YSYEKL. CDR3 nucleotide sequence: TGCGCCAGCAGCCAAGGCCGGGACATTCAGTACTTC. Protein: CASSQGRDIQYF.

The chain has TRBV7-2 and TRBJ2-7; 7 bases line up with TRBD2. V was pared by 5 bases and J by 4 bases, with 2 bases of the junction left unmatched. CDR3 length: 12 residues. Germline V CDR1 and CDR2: SGHTA, FQGNSA. As DNA, the CDR3 is TGTGCCAGCAGCAGCGGGGCGTACGAGCAGTACTTC. This codes for CASSSGAYEQYF.

The genes are TRBV6-1 and TRBJ1-2; 11 bases agree with TRBD1. Per germline, CDR1 MNHNS and CDR2 SASEGT. With V trimmed by 4 bases and J by 7 bases, 5 bases remained unmatched. The CDR3 totals 14 residues. CDR3 nucleotides: TGTGCCAGCAGTGGGACAGGGGGCGCGGGTGGCTACACCTTC. This gives the protein CASSGTGGAGGYTF.

J is TRBJ2-7 and V is TRBV5-1; 7 bases agree with TRBD1. Germline CDR1 reads SGHRS; CDR2 reads YFSETQ. This CDR3 is built from 16 residues. The J segment lost 1 base and the V segment lost 6 bases, leaving 13 bases of the junction unmatched. CDR3 sequence: CASISSRVTGSYEQYV. The CDR3 region has the DNA TGCGCCAGCATCTCCTCCCGGGTGACAGGGTCCTACGAGCAGTACGTC.

The chain joins TRBV2 to TRBJ2-2, with 14 positions matching TRBD2. CDR1 is SNHLY, CDR2 FYNNEI, per germline. V shed 5 bases, J shed 8 bases, and the junction held 7 bases outside the gene matches. The CDR3 runs 16 residues. CDR3 sequence: CASSPGLAGVAGELFF. For the CDR3, the DNA is TGTGCCAGCAGTCCGGGACTAGCGGGAGTAGCGGGGGAGCTGTTTTTT.

This chain links TRBV18 with TRBJ1-5; possible D gene TRBD1, 5 bases. Germline assignment: CDR1 KGHSH and CDR2 LQKENI. V lost 0 bases and J lost 7, with 7 bases in between. CDR3 size: 13 residues. Here the CDR3 reads CASSPPGGQPQHF. CDR3 nucleotide sequence: TGTGCCAGCTCACCACCGGGGGGACAGCCCCAGCATTTT.

In DNA, the CDR3 is TGCGCCAGCAGCCTTCAAGAGGGAGGCGATGAGCAGTTCTTC. Its protein is CASSLQEGGDEQFF. The chain joins TRBV4-1 to TRBJ2-1, with TRBD2 as a possible D gene (6 bases). The V end lost 4 bases, the J end lost 8 bases, and 15 bases lay between the germline ends. Germline CDR1 is MGHRA and CDR2 is YSYEKL. This CDR3 is 14 amino acids long.

This clone was observed a few times. This chain joins TRBV28 and TRBJ1-5; D remains unclear. The CDR3 contains 15 residues. Germline V lookup: CDR1 MDHEN, CDR2 SYDVKM. V lost 4 bases and J lost 2, with 12 bases in between. The CDR3 sequence: CASSSRFEGNQPQHF. The CDR3 coding sequence is TGTGCCAGCAGTTCCAGATTCGAGGGCAATCAGCCCCAGCATTTT.

The chain uses TRBV7-2 and TRBJ2-3, with 7 bases fitting TRBD2. The CDR3 is made up of 14 amino acids. The V gene end was trimmed by 8 bases and the J gene end by 1 base; junction bases not matched to a gene: 6. Germline V gene sequence: CDR1 SGHTA, CDR2 FQGNSA. The CDR3 DNA is TGTGCCAGCGGCCGGGACTACGGCACAGATACGCAGTATTTT. It encodes CASGRDYGTDTQYF.

Here the CDR3 reads CASSFGDGANVLTF. CDR3 coding DNA: TGCGCCAGCAGCTTTGGAGATGGGGCCAACGTCCTGACTTTC. The V and J genes are TRBV5-1 and TRBJ2-6; D unclear. The V gene lost 2 bases and the J gene lost 3 bases, with 6 bases spanning the gap. The CDR3 length is 14 residues. Germline V gene sequence: CDR1 SGHRS, CDR2 YFSETQ.

This rearrangement joins TRBV28 to TRBJ2-1, with TRBD1 as a possible D gene (5 bases). The CDR3 is 14 residues long. Trimming took off 2 bases at V and 10 bases at J, with 15 bases between the two ends. Germline lookup yields CDR1 MDHEN and CDR2 SYDVKM. As DNA, the CDR3 is TGTGCCAGCAGTTTAGCCCAGACAGTCGGGGAGCAGTTCTTC. The encoded protein is CASSLAQTVGEQFF.

J is TRBJ2-3 and V is TRBV11-1, with 7 bases that match TRBD1. The V segment lost 3 bases and the J segment 0 bases; nucleotides outside the gene matches: 3. Germline CDR1 is SGHAT and CDR2 is FQDESV (reference sequence). The CDR3 extends over 15 amino acids. In nucleotides, the CDR3 is TGTGCCAGCAGCTTTACAGGGGCCAGCACAGATACGCAGTATTTT. Residues: CASSFTGASTDTQYF.

The chain combines TRBV5-4 with TRBJ1-3; maybe TRBD1 (6 bases). The V end was cut by 6 bases, the J end by 4 bases, with 14 bases between. The CDR3 loop spans 14 amino acids. The germline CDR1 and CDR2 sequences are SGHNT and YYREEE (reference sequence). CDR3 protein: CASMLQGGGNTIYF. The DNA of the CDR3 is TGTGCCAGCATGCTACAGGGAGGGGGAAACACCATATATTTT.